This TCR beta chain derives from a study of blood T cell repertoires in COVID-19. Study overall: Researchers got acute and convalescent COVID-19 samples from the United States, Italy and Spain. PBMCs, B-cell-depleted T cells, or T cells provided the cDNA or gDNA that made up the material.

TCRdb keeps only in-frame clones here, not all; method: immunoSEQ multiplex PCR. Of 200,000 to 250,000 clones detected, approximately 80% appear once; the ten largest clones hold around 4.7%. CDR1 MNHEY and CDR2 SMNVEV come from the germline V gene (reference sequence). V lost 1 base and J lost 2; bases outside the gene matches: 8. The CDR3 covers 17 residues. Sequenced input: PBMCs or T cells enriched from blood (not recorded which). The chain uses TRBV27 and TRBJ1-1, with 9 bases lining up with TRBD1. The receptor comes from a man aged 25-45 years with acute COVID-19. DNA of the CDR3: TGTGCCAGCAGTTTATGGGGTACAGGGGGCGGAAACACTGAAGCTTTCTTT. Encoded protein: CASSLWGTGGGNTEAFF.